The clone carrying this TCR beta chain is deemed medium-sized. Its antigen is unidentified. With 6 bases removed from V and 0 bases from J, the gap between germline ends came to 11 bases. The length of the CDR3 is 14 residues. Germline-derived CDR1 and CDR2 are WSHSY and SAAADI. The record originates from a study of CD8+CD57+ T cells in acquired aplastic anemia. The template used for profiling TCR beta VDJ and CDR3 was genomic DNA. TCRdb analysed the reads with MiXCR anew, one entry per CDR3 protein. The repertoire holds 65,000 to 85,000 distinct CDR3 sequences, with 54% as singletons. Study conclusions and caveats: Patients and healthy controls showed no significant CD8+ Simpson's diversity difference.

This sequence originates from a human donor in good health, serving as a control. Sequenced sample: sorted CD4+, CD8+, or CD8+CD57+ T cells (not recorded which) from PBMCs. The chain carries TRBV10-2 and TRBJ1-1; D possibly corresponds to TRBD1 (5 bases). This CDR3 reads CASRGLTVNTEAFF. The CDR3 DNA sequence: TGCGCCAGCAGGGGGCTGACAGTGAACACTGAAGCTTTCTTT.